This T cell receptor beta chain was sequenced during a study of post-analysis software for immune sequencing data. Study-wide results and limits: Higher frequency in patients than in controls was seen for roughly five TRBV segments, with TRBV5-6, TRBV5-1 and TRBV20-1 among them.

cDNA libraries of TCR beta carried unique molecular identifiers. TCRdb redid the calling of the PCR reads with MiXCR, one entry per CDR3 protein. Of about 760,000 distinct CDR3 sequences in the sample, 30% were seen once. Germline CDR1 is LGHNA and CDR2 is YSLEER. The CDR3 covers 14 residues. J lost 11 bases, V lost 0 bases, and 2 bases had no gene match. As for this clonotype: Its antigen remains unknown.

This clonotype was sampled from a girl aged 10-17 years with multiple sclerosis. This sequence joins TRBV4-3 and TRBJ2-1, with TRBD2 matching over 12 bases. Sequenced input: blood. Here the CDR3 reads CASSQELAGGKQFF. CDR3 bases: TGCGCCAGCAGCCAAGAACTAGCGGGAGGTAAGCAGTTCTTC.